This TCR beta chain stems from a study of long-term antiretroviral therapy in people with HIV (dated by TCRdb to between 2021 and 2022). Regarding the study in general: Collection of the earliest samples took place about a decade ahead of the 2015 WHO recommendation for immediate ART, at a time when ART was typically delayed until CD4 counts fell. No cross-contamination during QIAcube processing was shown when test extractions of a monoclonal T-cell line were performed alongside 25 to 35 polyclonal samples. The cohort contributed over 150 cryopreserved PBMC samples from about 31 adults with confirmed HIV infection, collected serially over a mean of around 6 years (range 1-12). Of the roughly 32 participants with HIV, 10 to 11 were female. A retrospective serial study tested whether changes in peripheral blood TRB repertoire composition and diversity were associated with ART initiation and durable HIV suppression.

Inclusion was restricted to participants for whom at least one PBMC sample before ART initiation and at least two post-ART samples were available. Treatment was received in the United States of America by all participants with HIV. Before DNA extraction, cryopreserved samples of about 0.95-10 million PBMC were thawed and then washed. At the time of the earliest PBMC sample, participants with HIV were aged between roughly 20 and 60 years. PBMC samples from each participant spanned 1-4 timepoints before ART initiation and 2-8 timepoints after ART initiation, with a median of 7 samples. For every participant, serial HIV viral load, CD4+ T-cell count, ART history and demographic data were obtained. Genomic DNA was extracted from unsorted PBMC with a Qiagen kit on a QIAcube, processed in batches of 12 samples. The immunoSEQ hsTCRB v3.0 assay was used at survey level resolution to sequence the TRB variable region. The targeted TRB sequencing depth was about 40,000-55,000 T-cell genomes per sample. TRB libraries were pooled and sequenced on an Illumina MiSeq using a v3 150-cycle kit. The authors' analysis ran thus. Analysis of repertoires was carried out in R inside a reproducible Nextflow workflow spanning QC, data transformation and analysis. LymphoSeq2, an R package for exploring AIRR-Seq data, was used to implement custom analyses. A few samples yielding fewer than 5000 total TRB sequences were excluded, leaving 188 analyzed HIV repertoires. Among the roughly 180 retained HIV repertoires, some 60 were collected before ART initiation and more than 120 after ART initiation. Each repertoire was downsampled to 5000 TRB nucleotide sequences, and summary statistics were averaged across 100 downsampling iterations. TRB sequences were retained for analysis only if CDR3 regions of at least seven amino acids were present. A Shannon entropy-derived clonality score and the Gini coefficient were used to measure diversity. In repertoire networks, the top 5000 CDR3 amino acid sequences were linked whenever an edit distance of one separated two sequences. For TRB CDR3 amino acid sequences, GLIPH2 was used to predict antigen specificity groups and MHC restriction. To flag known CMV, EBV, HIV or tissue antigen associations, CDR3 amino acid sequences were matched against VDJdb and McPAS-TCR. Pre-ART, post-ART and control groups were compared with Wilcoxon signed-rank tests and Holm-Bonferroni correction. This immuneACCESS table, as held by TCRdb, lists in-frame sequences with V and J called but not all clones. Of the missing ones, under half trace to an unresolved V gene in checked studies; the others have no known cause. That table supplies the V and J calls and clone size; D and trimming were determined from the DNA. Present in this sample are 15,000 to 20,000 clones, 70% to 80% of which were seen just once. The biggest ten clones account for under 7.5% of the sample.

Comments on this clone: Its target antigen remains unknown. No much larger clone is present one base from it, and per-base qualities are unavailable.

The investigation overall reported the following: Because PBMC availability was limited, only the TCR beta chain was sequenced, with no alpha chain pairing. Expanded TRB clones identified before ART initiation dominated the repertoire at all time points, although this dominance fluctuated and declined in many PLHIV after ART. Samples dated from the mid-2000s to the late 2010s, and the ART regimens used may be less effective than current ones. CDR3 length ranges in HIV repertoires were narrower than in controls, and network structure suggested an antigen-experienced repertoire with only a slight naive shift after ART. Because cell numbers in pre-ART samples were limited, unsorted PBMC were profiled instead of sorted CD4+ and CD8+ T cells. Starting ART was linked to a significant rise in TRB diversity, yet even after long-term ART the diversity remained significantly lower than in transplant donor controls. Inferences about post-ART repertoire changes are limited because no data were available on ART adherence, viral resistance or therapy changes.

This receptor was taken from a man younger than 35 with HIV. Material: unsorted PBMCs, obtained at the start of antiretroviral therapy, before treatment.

The CDR3 region reads CSVTDTGSLPQHF. The DNA reads as follows: TGCAGCGTGACCGATACTGGTAGCTTGCCCCAGCATTTT. The rearranged chain carries TRBV29-1 and TRBJ1-5, with the D gene too uncertain to name. The germline V gene provides CDR1 SQVTM and CDR2 ANQGSEA. There are 13 amino acids in the CDR3, from cysteine to phenylalanine inclusive. The kept DNA is CDR3 alone, 39 bases in frame from the first base. V is cut by 6 bases and J by 9 bases, and the space between the germline ends is 18 bases. Beyond the CDR3, the reference TRBV29-1 and TRBJ1-5 genes provide the residues; the full variable domain reads: SAVISQKPSRDICQRGTSLTIQCQVDSQVTMMFWYRQQPGQSLTLIATANQGSEATYESGFVIDKFPISRPNLTFSTLTVSNMSPEDSSIYLCSVTDTGSLPQHFGDGTRLSIL.